This T cell receptor (beta chain) was recorded in a study of naive and memory T cell subsets. Separate alpha and beta amplification began at the second PCR step. The beta constant-region primer was an equimolar mix of two oligonucleotides covering TRBC1 and TRBC2. Four rounds of PCR amplified the ligated cDNA using nested alpha and beta constant-region primers plus SP2. The cDNA 3' end received a ligated single-stranded oligonucleotide carrying the SP2 primer and a 12-nucleotide UMI. MiXCR, applied by TCRdb to the UMI-ligation and nested PCR reads, yields one record per CDR3 protein. The repertoire has roughly 150,000 distinct CDR3 sequences, 15% to 25% of them found once; the top ten carry more than 0.6%. For this clonotype: Its antigen is unknown.

General study results and limits: Possibly reflecting memory cells re-expressing CD45RA, a few larger clonotypes occurred in naive repertoires, especially CD8.

The CDR3 has 14 amino acids. Trimming cost V 0 bases and J 6 bases, with 9 bases left between them. Germline values: CDR1 MNHEY, CDR2 SVGAGI. This rearrangement joins TRBV6-5 to TRBJ2-1; unclear D gene. The sequenced sample was naive CD8+ T cells from blood. The receptor comes from a human donor in good health. In nucleotides, the CDR3 is TGTGCCAGCAGTTACTCGTCAGTGCTCAATGAGCAGTTCTTC. This sequence encodes CASSYSSVLNEQFF.